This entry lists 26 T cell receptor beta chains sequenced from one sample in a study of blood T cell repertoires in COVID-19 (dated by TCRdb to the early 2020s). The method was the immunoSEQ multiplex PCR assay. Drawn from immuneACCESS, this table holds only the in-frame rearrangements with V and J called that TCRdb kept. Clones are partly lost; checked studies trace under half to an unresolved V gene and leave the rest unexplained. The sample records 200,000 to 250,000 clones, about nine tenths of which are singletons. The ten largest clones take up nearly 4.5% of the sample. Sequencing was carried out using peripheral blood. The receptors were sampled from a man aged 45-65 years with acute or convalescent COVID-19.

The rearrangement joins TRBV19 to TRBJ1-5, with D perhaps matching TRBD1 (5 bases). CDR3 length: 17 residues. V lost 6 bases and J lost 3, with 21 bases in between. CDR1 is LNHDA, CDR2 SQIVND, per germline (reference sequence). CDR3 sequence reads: CASSNRSAGLYNQPQHF. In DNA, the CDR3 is TGTGCCAGTAGCAACCGGTCGGCAGGGCTATACAATCAGCCCCAGCATTTT.

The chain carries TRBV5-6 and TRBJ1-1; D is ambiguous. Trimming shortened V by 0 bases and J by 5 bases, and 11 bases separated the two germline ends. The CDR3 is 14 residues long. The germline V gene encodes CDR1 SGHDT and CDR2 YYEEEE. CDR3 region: CASSLALPGTEAFF. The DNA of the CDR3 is TGTGCCAGCAGCTTGGCCCTCCCAGGAACTGAAGCTTTCTTT.

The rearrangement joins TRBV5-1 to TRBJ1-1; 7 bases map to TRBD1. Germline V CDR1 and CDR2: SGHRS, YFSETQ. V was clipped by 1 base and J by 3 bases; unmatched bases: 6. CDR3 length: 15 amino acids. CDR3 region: CASSLRQGGYTEAFF. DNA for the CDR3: TGCGCCAGCAGCTTGAGACAGGGCGGCTACACTGAAGCTTTCTTT.

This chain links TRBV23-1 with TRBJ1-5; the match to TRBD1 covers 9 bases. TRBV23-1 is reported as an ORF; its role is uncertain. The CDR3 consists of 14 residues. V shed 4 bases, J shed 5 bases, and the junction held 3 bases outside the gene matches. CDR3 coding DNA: TGCGCCAGCAGTCCCAGGACAGGGGATCAGCCCCAGCATTTT. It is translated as CASSPRTGDQPQHF.

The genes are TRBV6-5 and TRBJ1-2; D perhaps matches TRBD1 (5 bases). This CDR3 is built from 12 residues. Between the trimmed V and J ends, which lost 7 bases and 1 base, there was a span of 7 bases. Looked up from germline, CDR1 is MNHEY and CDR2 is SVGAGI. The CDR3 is CASTQGNYGYTF. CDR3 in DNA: TGTGCCAGCACGCAGGGTAACTATGGCTACACCTTC.

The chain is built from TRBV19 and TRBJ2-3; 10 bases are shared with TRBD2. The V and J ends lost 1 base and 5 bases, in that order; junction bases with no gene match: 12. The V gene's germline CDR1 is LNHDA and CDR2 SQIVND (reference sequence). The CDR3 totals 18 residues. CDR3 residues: CASSIVGGSGGPRDTQYF. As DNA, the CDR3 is TGTGCCAGTAGTATAGTAGGGGGTAGCGGGGGGCCAAGAGATACGCAGTATTTT.

Here the CDR3 reads CASSQEGGSVVLFF. The CDR3, as DNA: TGCGCCAGCAGCCAAGAGGGGGGGAGCGTCGTACTGTTTTTT. The chain recombines TRBV4-1 with TRBJ1-4, with D possibly matching TRBD1 (5 bases). Germline loops: CDR1 MGHRA, CDR2 YSYEKL. V lost 0 bases and J lost 13, with 15 bases in between. The length of the CDR3 is 14 residues.

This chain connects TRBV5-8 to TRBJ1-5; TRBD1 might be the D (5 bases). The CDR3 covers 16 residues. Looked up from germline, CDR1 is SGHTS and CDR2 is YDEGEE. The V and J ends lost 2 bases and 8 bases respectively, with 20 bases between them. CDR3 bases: TGTGCCAGCAGCTTTGTTGGTGGGGGGTCGGGGGAGCCCCAGCATTTT. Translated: CASSFVGGGSGEPQHF.

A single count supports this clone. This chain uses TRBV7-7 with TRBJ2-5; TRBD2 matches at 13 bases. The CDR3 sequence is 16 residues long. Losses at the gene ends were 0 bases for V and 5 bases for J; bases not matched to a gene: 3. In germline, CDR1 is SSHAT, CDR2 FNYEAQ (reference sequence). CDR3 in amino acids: CASSLALAGGPETQYF. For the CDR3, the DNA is TGTGCCAGCAGCTTAGCACTAGCGGGGGGGCCGGAGACCCAGTACTTC.

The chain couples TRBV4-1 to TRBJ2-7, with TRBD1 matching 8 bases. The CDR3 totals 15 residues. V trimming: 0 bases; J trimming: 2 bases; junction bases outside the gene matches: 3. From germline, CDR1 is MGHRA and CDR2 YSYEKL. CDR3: CASSQDRGRPYEQYF. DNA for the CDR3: TGCGCCAGCAGCCAAGACAGGGGGCGCCCCTACGAGCAGTACTTC.

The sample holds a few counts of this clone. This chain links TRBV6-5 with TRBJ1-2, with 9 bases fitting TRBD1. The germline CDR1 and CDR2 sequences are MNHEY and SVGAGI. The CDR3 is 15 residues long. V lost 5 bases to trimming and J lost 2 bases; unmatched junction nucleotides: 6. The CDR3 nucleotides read TGTGCCAGCAGTCCCGGGACAGGGCCCAACTATGGCTACACCTTC. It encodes CASSPGTGPNYGYTF.

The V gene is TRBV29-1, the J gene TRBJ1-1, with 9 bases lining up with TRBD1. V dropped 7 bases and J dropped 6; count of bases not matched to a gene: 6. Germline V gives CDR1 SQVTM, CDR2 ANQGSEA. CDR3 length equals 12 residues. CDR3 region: CSADRGFSEAFF. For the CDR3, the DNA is TGCAGCGCGGACAGGGGATTTTCTGAAGCTTTCTTT.

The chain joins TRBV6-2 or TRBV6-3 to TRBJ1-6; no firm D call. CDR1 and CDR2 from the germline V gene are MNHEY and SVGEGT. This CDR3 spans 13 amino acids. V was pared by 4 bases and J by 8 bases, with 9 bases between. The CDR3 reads CASSSIRDSPLHF. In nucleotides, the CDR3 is TGTGCCAGCAGTTCCATCCGGGATTCACCCCTCCACTTT.

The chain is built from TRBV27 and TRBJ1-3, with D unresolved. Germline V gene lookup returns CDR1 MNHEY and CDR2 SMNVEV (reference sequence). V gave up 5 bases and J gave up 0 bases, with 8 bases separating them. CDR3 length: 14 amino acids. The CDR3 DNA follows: TGTGCCAGCAGTCGGGGAAGCTCTGGAAACACCATATATTTT. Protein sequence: CASSRGSSGNTIYF.

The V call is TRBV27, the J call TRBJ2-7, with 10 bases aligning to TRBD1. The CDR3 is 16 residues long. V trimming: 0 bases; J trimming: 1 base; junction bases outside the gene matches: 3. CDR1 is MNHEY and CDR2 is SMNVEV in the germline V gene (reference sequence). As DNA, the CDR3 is TGTGCCAGCAGTTTATCGGGACAGGGGAAGTCCTACGAGCAGTACTTC. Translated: CASSLSGQGKSYEQYF.

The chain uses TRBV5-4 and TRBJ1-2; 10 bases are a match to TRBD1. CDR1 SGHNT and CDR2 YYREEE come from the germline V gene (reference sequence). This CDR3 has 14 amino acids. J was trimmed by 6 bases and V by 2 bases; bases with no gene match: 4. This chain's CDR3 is CASSLSGTGDGYTF. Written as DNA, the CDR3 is TGTGCCAGCAGCTTATCCGGGACAGGGGATGGCTACACCTTC.

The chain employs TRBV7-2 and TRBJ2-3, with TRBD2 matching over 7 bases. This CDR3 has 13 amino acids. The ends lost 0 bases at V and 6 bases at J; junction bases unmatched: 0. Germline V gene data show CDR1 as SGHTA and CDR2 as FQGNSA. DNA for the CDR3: TGTGCCAGCAGCTTAGCGCGGGGGGATACGCAGTATTTT. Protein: CASSLARGDTQYF.

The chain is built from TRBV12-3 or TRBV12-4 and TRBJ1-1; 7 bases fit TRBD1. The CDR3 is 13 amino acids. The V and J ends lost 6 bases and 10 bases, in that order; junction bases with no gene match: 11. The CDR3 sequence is CASRYSGGGIAFF. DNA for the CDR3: TGTGCCAGCAGGTATTCAGGGGGAGGTATAGCTTTCTTT.

DNA of the CDR3: TGTGCCTGGACAGGGGGCCCCCAAGAGACCCAGTACTTC. Protein sequence: CAWTGGPQETQYF. This sequence joins TRBV30 and TRBJ2-5; 8 bases are shared with TRBD1. V lost 4 bases and J lost 1; bases outside the gene matches: 2. The CDR3 loop spans 13 amino acids. The germline CDR1 and CDR2 sequences are GTSNPN and SVGIG (reference sequence). Based on the CDR3 plus reference TRBV30 and TRBJ2-5, the full variable domain is SQTIHQWPATLVQPVGSPLSLECTVEGTSNPNLYWYRQAAGRGLQLLFYSVGIGQISSEVPQNLSASRPQDRQFILSSKKLLLSDSGFYLCAWTGGPQETQYFGPGTRLLVL.

CDR3 coding DNA: TGTGCCAGTAGTATGGGACTAGCGGGGGCCGGGGAGACCCAGTACTTC. Its protein product is CASSMGLAGAGETQYF. The J gene is TRBJ2-5, the V gene TRBV19, with 14 nucleotides matching TRBD2. This CDR3 is 16 amino acids long. Trimming at V came to 3 bases and at J to 5 bases, leaving 5 bases not matched to a gene. Germline CDR1 LNHDA, CDR2 SQIVND (reference sequence). The full variable domain, with the rest looked up from reference TRBV19 and TRBJ2-5, is DGGITQSPKYLFRKEGQNVTLSCEQNLNHDAMYWYRQDPGQGLRLIYYSQIVNDFQKGDIAEGYSVSREKKESFPLTVTSAQKNPTAFYLCASSMGLAGAGETQYFGPGTRLLVL.

The CDR3 DNA reads TGTGCCAGCTCACCCCGGGGAGCGGGGGAGTCCTACAATGAGCAGTTCTTC. Translated, it gives CASSPRGAGESYNEQFF. V is TRBV18 and J is TRBJ2-1; 8 bases align to TRBD2. The germline V gene has CDR1 KGHSH and CDR2 LQKENI. With V trimmed by 3 bases and J by 1 base, 8 bases remained unmatched. This CDR3 region has 17 residues. Complete variable domain (other parts from reference TRBV18 and TRBJ2-1): NAGVMQNPRHLVRRRGQEARLRCSPMKGHSHVYWYRQLPEEGLKFMVYLQKENIIDESGMPKERFSAEFPKEGPSILRIQQVVRGDSAAYFCASSPRGAGESYNEQFFGPGTRLTVL.

In DNA, the CDR3 is TGTGCCAGCAGCTTAGCTGTGACTAGCGGGATGCTCACCGGGGAGCTGTTTTTT. This translates into CASSLAVTSGMLTGELFF. This chain uses TRBV7-2 with TRBJ2-2, with 11 bases fitting TRBD2. The germline gives CDR1 SGHTA, CDR2 FQGNSA. The CDR3 totals 18 residues. V dropped 0 bases and J dropped 4; count of bases not matched to a gene: 7.

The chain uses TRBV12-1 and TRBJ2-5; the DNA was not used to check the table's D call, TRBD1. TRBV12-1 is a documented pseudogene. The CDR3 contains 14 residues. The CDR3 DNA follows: TGTGCCAGCAGCTTTCCAGGCAATCAAGAGACCCAGTACTTC. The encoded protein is CASSFPGNQETQYF.

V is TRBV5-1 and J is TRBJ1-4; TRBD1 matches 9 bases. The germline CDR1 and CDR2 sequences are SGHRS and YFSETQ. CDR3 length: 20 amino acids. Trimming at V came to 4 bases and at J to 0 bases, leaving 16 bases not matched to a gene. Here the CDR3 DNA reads TGCGCCAGCAGCCTTCTAGGACAGGGGACCAGTTCTGCAACTAATGAAAAACTGTTTTTT. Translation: CASSLLGQGTSSATNEKLFF.

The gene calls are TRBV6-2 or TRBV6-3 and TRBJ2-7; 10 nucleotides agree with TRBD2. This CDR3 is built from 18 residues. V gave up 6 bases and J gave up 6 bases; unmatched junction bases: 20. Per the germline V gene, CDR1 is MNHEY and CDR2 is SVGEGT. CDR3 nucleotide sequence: TGTGCCAGCAGCTCCCCGCCCGAGCGGGGGGGCCGATTGTTCGAGCAGTACTTC. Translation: CASSSPPERGGRLFEQYF.

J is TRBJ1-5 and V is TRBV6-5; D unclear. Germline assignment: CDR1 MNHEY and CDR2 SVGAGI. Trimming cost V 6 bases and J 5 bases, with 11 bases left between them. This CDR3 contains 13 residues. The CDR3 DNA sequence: TGTGCCAGCAGGATCAGGCAGGATCAGCCCCAGCATTTT. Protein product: CASRIRQDQPQHF.